Included here is one T cell receptor (beta chain) sequence, with context. Antigen: not known. The data stem from a study of monozygotic twins with inflammatory bowel disease. The team made cDNA by running eight separate reactions for each sample. UMIs incorporating a 6-nucleotide sample barcode were appended by means of template switching. TCRdb reprocessed the 5' RACE reads, keeping one entry per CDR3 protein, no DNA. The record lists 420,000 or so distinct CDR3 sequences, of which the ten most abundant hold approximately 2.3%. Germline-derived CDR1 and CDR2 are MDHEN and SYDVKM. This CDR3 contains 18 residues. Study results and limitations: Discrimination among different T cell subtypes was not achievable.

The chain is built from TRBV28 and TRBJ2-3; TCRdb indicates TRBD2, and absent DNA this call remains unverified. The specimen sequenced was blood. The clonotype was recovered from a human donor with ulcerative colitis or Crohn's disease, or a healthy co-twin of an affected twin (not recorded which). CDR3 in amino acids: CASSLPGLAGSSTDTQYF.